This entry is about one T cell receptor (beta chain). CDR1 LNHDA and CDR2 SQIVND come from the germline V gene (reference sequence). Trimming took 7 bases from V and 3 from J, leaving 12 bases between them. There are 13 residues in the CDR3. These data belong to a study of control samples from healthy donors and cancer patients. Here immunoSEQ multiplex PCR was the method, and the copy in TCRdb shows in-frame clones only, minus some. This repertoire shows 80,000 or so clones, roughly 86% found once; its top ten account for 5.5%. The clonotype was recovered from a man aged 45-65 years in good health. Sample: blood. The rearrangement links TRBV19 to TRBJ1-2; tentative D call: TRBD1 (6 bases). This chain's CDR3 is CASTRGVDYGYTF. The CDR3 DNA reads as TGTGCCAGTACCAGGGGCGTCGACTATGGCTACACCTTC.